This T cell receptor (beta chain) appears in the sequencing data of a study of shared clonotypes between healthy human individuals. The method was immunoSEQ multiplex PCR; TCRdb's version includes in-frame clones alone and lacks a portion of them. The sample lists approximately 1,500,000 clones; around 97% were seen once. This clone was picked up one time. Trimming left V 0 bases short and J 1 base short, with 10 bases between. This CDR3 has 15 residues. CDR1 is SGHRS, CDR2 YFSETQ, per germline. Sequencing was carried out using naive CD4+ T cells sorted from blood. Indicated subset: CD45RA+ positively selected. The chain joins TRBV5-1 to TRBJ2-5; tentative D call: TRBD1 (5 bases). The clonotype was recovered from a man between 25 and 39 years old in good health. This CDR3 reads CASSLEDSSQETQYF. The CDR3 DNA follows: TGCGCCAGCAGCTTGGAAGACAGTTCCCAAGAGACCCAGTACTTC.